A selection of T cell receptor beta chains follows, all from one sample in a study of graft-versus-host responses after intestinal transplantation. The method was immunoSEQ multiplex PCR; TCRdb's version includes in-frame clones alone and lacks a portion of them. The repertoire holds 140,000 or so clones, with 85% to 95% as singletons. No antigens are known for them. This specimen consisted of unstimulated CD4+ T cells sorted from spleen or lymph node cells, obtained before intestinal transplant. The receptors shown here come from a human donor who received an intestinal transplant. CDR3s include the opening cysteine and the closing phenylalanine or tryptophan. D genes are given only for firm matches.

V: TRBV29-1; J: TRBJ2-1; D: TRBD2; CDR3: CSVEGGAGREGYNEQFF; DNA: TGCAGCGTTGAAGGGGGAGCGGGGAGGGAGGGATACAATGAGCAGTTCTTC
V: TRBV27; J: TRBJ2-7; D: TRBD1; CDR3: CASSFVGDRAYEQYF; DNA: TGTGCCAGCAGTTTTGTGGGGGACAGGGCCTACGAGCAGTACTTC
V: TRBV6-5; J: TRBJ2-3; D: TRBD2; CDR3: CASSYSPAGESGTQYF; DNA: TGTGCCAGCAGTTACTCCCCAGCGGGAGAAAGTGGTACGCAGTATTTT
V: TRBV5-1; J: TRBJ1-4; D: TRBD1; CDR3: CASSLGQGPSREKLFF; DNA: TGCGCCAGCAGTTTGGGACAGGGGCCCTCCAGGGAAAAACTGTTTTTT
V: TRBV6-4; J: TRBJ2-1; D: TRBD2; CDR3: CASSDSGRVFRPGLQSSSYNEQFF; DNA: TGTGCCAGCAGTGACTCGGGGAGGGTGTTCCGACCGGGACTCCAGTCAAGCTCCTACAATGAGCAGTTCTTC
V: TRBV7-8; J: TRBJ2-1; D: TRBD2; CDR3: CASSSPGGYNEQFF; DNA: TGTGCCAGCAGCTCCCCCGGGGGGTACAATGAGCAGTTCTTC
V: TRBV2; J: TRBJ2-7; D: .; CDR3: CASSAEIAASYEQYF; DNA: TGTGCCAGCAGTGCGGAAATAGCGGCCTCCTACGAGCAGTACTTC
V: TRBV5-8; J: TRBJ2-1; D: TRBD2; CDR3: CASRVAGARSYNEQFF; DNA: TGTGCCAGCAGGGTAGCGGGAGCCCGCTCCTACAATGAGCAGTTCTTC
V: TRBV5-6; J: TRBJ2-7; D: .; CDR3: CASSQNVRIRDEQYF; DNA: TGTGCCAGCAGCCAGAATGTGAGGATTCGCGACGAGCAGTACTTC
V: TRBV28; J: TRBJ1-1; D: TRBD1; CDR3: CASSLWGQGTTEAFF; DNA: TGTGCCAGCAGTTTATGGGGACAGGGGACTACTGAAGCTTTCTTT
V: TRBV29-1; J: TRBJ2-1; D: .; CDR3: CSVPQVSSYNEQFF; DNA: TGCAGCGTCCCGCAGGTTAGCTCCTACAATGAGCAGTTCTTC